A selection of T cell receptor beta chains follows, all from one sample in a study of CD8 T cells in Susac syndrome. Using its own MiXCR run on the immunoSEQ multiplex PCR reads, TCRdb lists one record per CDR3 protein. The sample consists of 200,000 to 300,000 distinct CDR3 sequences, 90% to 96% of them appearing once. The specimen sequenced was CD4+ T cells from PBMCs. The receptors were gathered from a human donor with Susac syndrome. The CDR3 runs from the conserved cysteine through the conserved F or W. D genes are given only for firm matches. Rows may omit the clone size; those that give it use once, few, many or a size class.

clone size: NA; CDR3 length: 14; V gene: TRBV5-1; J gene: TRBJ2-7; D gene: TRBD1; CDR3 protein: CASSLGDRVHEQYF; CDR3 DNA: TGCGCCAGCAGCTTGGGGGACAGGGTCCACGAGCAGTACTTC
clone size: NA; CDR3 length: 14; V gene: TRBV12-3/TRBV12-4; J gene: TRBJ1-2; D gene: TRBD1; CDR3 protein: CASSKGQGWRGYTF; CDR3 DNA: TGTGCCAGCAGTAAAGGACAGGGGTGGCGAGGCTACACCTTC
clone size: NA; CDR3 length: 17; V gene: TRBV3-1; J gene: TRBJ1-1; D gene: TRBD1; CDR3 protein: CASSQRQGGIVYTEAFF; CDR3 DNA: TGTGCCAGCAGCCAGAGACAGGGAGGTATAGTATACACTGAAGCTTTCTTT
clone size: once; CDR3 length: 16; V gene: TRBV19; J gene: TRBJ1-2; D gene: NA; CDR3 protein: CASSIDPIRADYGYTF; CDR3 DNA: TGTGCCAGTAGTATAGATCCTATCCGGGCCGACTATGGCTACACCTTC
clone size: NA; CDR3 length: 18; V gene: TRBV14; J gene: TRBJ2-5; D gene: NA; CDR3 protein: CASSQDRRFSGIQETQYF; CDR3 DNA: TGTGCCAGCAGCCAAGATCGTCGGTTTTCGGGCATCCAAGAGACCCAGTACTTC
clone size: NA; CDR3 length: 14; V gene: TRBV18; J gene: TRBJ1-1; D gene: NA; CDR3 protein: CASSPGLATLGAFF; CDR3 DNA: TGTGCCAGCTCACCGGGGCTCGCGACATTAGGAGCTTTCTTT
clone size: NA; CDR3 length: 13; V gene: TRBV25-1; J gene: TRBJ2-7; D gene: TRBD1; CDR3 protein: CASRRQGSYEQYF; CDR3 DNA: TGTGCCAGCAGAAGACAGGGCTCCTACGAGCAGTACTTC
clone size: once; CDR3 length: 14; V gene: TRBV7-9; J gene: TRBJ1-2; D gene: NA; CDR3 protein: CASSFPGRNYGYTF; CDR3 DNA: TGTGCCAGCAGCTTCCCAGGAAGGAACTATGGCTACACCTTC
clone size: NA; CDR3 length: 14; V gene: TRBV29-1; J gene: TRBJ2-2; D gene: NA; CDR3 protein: CSVLALGDTGELFF; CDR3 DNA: TGCAGCGTCCTAGCGTTAGGGGACACCGGGGAGCTGTTTTTT
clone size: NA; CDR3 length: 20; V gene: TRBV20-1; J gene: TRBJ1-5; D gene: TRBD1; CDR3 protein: CSATTGRPGTGGLWNQPQHF; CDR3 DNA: TGCAGTGCTACCACTGGACGACCGGGGACAGGGGGTTTGTGGAATCAGCCCCAGCATTTT
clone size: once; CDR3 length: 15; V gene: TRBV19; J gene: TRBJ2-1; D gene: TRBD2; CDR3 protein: CASSPHRWEGNEQFF; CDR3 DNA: TGTGCCAGTAGTCCCCATCGTTGGGAGGGGAATGAGCAGTTCTTC
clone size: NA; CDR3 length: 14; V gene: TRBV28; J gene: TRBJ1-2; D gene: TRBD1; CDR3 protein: CASGLSQGGYGYTF; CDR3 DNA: TGTGCCAGCGGTCTCTCACAGGGGGGCTATGGCTACACCTTC
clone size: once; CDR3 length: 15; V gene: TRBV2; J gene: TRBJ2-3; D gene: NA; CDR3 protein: CASSEGAELTDTQYF; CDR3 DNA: TGTGCCAGCAGTGAAGGGGCAGAACTCACAGATACGCAGTATTTT
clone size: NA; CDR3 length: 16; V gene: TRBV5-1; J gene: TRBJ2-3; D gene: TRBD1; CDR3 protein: CASSLAPQGISDTQYF; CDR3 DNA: TGCGCCAGCAGCCTCGCCCCACAGGGGATTTCAGATACGCAGTATTTT
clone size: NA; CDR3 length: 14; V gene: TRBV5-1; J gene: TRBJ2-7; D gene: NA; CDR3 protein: CASSDPGQTYEQYF; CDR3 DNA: TGCGCCAGCAGCGATCCGGGACAAACCTACGAGCAGTACTTC
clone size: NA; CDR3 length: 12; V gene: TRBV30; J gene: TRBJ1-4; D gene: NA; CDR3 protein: CASDSTNEKLFF; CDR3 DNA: TGTGCCTCGGATTCAACTAATGAAAAACTGTTTTTT
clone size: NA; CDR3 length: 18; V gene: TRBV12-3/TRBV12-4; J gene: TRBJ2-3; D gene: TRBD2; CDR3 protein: CASSPRTSGRVGTDTQYF; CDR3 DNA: TGTGCCAGCAGTCCCCGGACTAGCGGGAGGGTAGGCACAGATACGCAGTATTTT
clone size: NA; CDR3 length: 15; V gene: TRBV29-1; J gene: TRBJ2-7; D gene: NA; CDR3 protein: CSVEAPGGSTYEQYF; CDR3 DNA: TGCAGCGTTGAAGCCCCGGGGGGCAGTACTTACGAGCAGTACTTC
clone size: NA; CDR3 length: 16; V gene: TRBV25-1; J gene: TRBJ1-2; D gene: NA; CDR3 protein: CASSEGTSRRFDGYTF; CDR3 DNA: TGTGCCAGCAGTGAAGGTACTTCAAGGCGTTTCGATGGCTACACCTTC
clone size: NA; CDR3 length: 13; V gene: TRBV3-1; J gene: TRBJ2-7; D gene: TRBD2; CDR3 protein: CATRELAGDEQYF; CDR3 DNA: TGTGCCACCCGCGAACTAGCGGGAGATGAGCAGTACTTC
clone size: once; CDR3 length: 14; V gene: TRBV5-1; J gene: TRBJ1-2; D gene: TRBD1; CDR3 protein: CASRGTGLGYGYTF; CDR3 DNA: TGCGCCAGCAGAGGGACAGGGCTAGGTTATGGCTACACCTTC
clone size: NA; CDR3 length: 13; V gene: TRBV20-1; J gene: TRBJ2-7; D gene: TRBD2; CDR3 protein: CSAGIRTSGTLGF; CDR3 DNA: TGCAGTGCTGGGATAAGGACTAGCGGGACTCTAGGCTTC
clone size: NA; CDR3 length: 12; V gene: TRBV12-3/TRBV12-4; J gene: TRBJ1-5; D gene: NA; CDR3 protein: CASSIQNQPQHF; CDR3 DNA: TGTGCCAGCAGTATACAGAATCAGCCCCAGCATTTT
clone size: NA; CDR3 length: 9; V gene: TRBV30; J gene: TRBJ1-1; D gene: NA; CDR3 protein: CAWILPAFF; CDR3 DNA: TGTGCCTGGATCCTCCCCGCTTTCTTT
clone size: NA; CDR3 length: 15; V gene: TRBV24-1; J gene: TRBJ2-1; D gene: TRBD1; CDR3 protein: CATSRRLTGDNEQFF; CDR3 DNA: TGTGCCACCAGCCGCCGCTTGACAGGGGACAATGAGCAGTTCTTC
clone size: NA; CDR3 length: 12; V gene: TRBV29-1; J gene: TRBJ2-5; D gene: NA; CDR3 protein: CSAGLGGETQYF; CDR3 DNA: TGCAGCGCTGGCTTGGGGGGAGAGACCCAGTACTTC
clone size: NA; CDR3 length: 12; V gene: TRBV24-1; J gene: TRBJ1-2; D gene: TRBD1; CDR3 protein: CATSQQGHGYTF; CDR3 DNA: TGTGCCACCAGCCAACAGGGGCATGGCTACACCTTC
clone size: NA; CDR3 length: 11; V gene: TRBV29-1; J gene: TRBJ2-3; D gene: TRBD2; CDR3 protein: CSVGLAEAQYF; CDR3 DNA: TGCAGCGTTGGACTAGCGGAAGCGCAGTATTTT
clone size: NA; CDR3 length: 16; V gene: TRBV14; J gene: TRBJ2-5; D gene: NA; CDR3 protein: CASSQVQGMKQETQYF; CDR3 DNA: TGTGCCAGCAGCCAAGTCCAGGGGATGAAACAAGAGACCCAGTACTTC